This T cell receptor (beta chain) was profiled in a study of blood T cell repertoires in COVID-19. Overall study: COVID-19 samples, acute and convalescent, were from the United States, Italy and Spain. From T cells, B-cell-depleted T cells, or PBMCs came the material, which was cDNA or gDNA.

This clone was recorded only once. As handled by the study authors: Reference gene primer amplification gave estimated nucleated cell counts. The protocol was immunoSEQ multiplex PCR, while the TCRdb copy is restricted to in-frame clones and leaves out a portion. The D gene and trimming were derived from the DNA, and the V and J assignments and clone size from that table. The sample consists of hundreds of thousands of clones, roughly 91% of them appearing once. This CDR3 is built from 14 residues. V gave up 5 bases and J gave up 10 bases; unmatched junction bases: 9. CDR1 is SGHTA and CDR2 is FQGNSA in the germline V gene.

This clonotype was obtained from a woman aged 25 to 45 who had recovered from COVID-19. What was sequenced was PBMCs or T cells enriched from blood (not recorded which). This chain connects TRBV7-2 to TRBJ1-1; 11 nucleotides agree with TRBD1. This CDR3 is CASSDGQGASRAFF. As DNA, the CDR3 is TGTGCCAGCAGCGACGGACAGGGGGCTAGTAGAGCTTTCTTT.